This T cell receptor (beta chain) was captured by sequencing in a study of beta chain features in type 1 diabetes (dated by TCRdb to between 2018 and 2020). For the study in its entirety: Patients and healthy donors did not differ in mean age, gender distribution, total cell number or subset yield. Naive and central memory subsets were obtained from all 30 or so donors, but regulatory and stem cell-like memory subsets were isolated from only 8 patients and about eight healthy donors. A total of around 110,000,000 sorted cells were examined across all samples, and RNA yield correlated strongly with the number of cells per subset. The study compared TCRB repertoires of sorted circulating CD4+ T cell subsets between recently diagnosed type 1 diabetes patients and matched healthy donors.

Overall study outcomes, separate from this receptor: Patients with type 1 diabetes made fewer insertions and deleted more nucleotides at VDJ recombination sites, implying thymic rearrangement abnormalities. Shorter templates might have been favored by PCR, but patient and control samples were amplified and corrected together, so both groups would have been affected equally by any skew. Because cDNA was sequenced instead of genomic DNA, activated cells with high expression could be over-represented, although the groups did not differ in activation or CD3 levels. Naive, central memory and regulatory TCRB repertoires appeared more similar among patients than among healthy donors. Because the HLA sub-analyses included only small numbers of individuals, any influence of HLA type on TCRB rearrangement was left unresolved. A moderate but significant shortening of TCRB CDR3 length was observed in type 1 diabetes patients in all four CD4+ subsets.

The germline ends are 20 bases apart after V is trimmed by 5 bases and J by 0 bases. The CDR1 and CDR2 encoded by the germline V gene are MDHEN and SYDVKM. There are 18 amino acids in the CDR3, from cysteine to phenylalanine inclusive. Just the 54-base CDR3 DNA is kept, in frame starting at base 1. Each donor gave one peripheral blood draw, approximately 110 mL on average, collected into heparinised tubes. Naive, central memory, regulatory and stem cell-like memory CD4+ T cells were sorted on a BD FACSAria II using a panel including CD45RO, CCR7, CD25, CD127, CD95 and CD27. Purity was above 98% for every sorted population. PBMCs were separated immediately by Lymphoprep density gradient centrifugation and were stained directly, without being cultured. So that batch effects would be minimized, each experiment stained and sorted samples in pairs, pairing one healthy donor with one patient. The High Capacity cDNA Reverse Transcription Kit was used to reverse transcribe all of the isolated RNA, meaning that expressed TCRB transcripts were what got sequenced. Deep immunoSEQ sequencing was applied to naive, central memory and regulatory T cell samples, giving an average of roughly 3.6 million total reads per sample. Sorted cells were lysed in RLT buffer and RNA was extracted with DNase-treated RNeasy Micro or Mini kits, depending on cell number. Each cell subset was processed separately to prevent cross-contamination, with patient and healthy donor samples processed together. The immunoSEQ multiplex PCR was used to amplify TCRB sequences from cDNA, yielding 87-bp fragments that span the CDR3 region. Sequencing of the amplicons was done on the Illumina HiSeq platform. The authors processed their data as follows. Synthetic template baselines were used to correct PCR bias computationally, reads within Hamming distance 2 were collapsed together, and singletons that could not be merged were discarded. Reads were aligned against IMGT to assign V, D and J genes, CDR3 length and insertions or deletions at six rearrangement sites. Within each subset, clonotype counts were normalized to sorted cell number, after which true diversity and Gini coefficients were computed with the tcR R package. The overlap coefficient, calculated on TCRB nucleotide sequences, was used to measure repertoire sharing. Out-of-frame TCRB sequences from naive cells were analyzed to stand in for the pre-selection repertoire. The clones in this table, taken by TCRdb from immuneACCESS, are in-frame only. Not every clone is retained; where verified, under half of the shortfall comes from an unresolved V gene, and the cause of the rest is unknown. That table furnishes V, J and clone size, whereas the DNA furnished D and trimming. Across this sample there are fewer than 650,000 clones, with about 14% seen only once. Of the sample, more than 0.08% is held by the ten largest clones.

A few counts support this clone. Which antigen it targets is not known. No much larger clonotype is one base removed from it; base qualities were not supplied. The V and J segments used are TRBV28 and TRBJ2-1, with no confidently assigned D gene. The clonotype was recovered from a man between 18 and 29 years old in good health. The sample was naive CD4+ T cells from blood. Taken with the paper, the label for cell subset or site translates to: true naive CD4+ T cells. At the DNA level, the sequence is TGTGCCAGCAGTCCCCATCGGTTCGCACCCAGCTCCTACAATGAGCAGTTCTTC. The translation is CASSPHRFAPSSYNEQFF.